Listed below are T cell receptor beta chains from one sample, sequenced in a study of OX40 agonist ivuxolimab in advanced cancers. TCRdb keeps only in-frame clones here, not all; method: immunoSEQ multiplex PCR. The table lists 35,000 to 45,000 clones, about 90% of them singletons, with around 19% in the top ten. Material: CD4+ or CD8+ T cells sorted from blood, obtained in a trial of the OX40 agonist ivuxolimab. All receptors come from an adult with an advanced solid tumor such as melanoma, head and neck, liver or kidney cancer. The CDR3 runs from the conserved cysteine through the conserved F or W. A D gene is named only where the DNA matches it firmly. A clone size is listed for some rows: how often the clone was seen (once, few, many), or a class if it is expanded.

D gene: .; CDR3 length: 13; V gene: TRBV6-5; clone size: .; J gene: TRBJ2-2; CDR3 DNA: TGTGCCAGCAGTTACTCGATAGGGAGGGAGCTGTTTTTT; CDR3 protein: CASSYSIGRELFF
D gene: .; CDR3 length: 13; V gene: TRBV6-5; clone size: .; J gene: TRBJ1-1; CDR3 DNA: TGTGCCAGCAGACAGGCCGGGAACACTGAAGCTTTCTTT; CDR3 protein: CASRQAGNTEAFF
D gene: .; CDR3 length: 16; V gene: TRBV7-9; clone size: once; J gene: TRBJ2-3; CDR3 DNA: TGTGCCAGCAGCTCCCCCCAGGGTGTAAGGACAGATACGCAGTATTTT; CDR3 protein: CASSSPQGVRTDTQYF
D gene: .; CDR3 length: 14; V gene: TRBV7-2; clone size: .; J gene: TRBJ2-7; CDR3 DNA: TGTGCCAGCAGCTTAGATTCGACGAACTACGAGCAGTACTTC; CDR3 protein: CASSLDSTNYEQYF
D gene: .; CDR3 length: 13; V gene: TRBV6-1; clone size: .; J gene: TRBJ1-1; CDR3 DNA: TGTGCCAGCAGTGAGGGGGGTGGGACTGAAGCTTTCTTT; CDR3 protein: CASSEGGGTEAFF
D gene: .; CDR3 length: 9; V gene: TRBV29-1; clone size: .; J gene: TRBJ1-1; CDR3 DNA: TGCAGCGTCCCCGGGGCGCCTTTCTTT; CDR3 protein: CSVPGAPFF
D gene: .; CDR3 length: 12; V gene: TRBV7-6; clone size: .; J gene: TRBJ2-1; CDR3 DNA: TGTGCCAGCAGCTTAGTGGGCAATGAGCAGTTCTTC; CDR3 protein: CASSLVGNEQFF
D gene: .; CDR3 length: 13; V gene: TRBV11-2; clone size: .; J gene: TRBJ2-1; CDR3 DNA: TGTGCCAGCAGCTTAGATCCTAACAATGAGCAGTTCTTC; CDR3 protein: CASSLDPNNEQFF
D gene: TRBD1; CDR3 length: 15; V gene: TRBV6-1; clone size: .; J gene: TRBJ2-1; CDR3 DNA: TGTGCCAGCAGACCAGGGGGCGGCTTGGTCAATGAGCAGTTCTTC; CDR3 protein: CASRPGGGLVNEQFF
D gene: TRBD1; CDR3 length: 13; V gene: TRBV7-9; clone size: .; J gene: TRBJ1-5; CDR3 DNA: TGTGCCAGCAGCATTGGACAGGGTGGGCCCCAGCATTTT; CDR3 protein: CASSIGQGGPQHF
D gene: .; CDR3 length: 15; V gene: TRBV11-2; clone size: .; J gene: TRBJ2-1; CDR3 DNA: TGTGCCAGCAGCTCCCAGGGGGGCCCCCGTGTAGAGCAGTTCTTC; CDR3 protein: CASSSQGGPRVEQFF
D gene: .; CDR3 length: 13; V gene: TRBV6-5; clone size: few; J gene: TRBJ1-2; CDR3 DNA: TGTGCCAGCAGTCCCACGAGCGGGGGAGGCTACACCTTC; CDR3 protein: CASSPTSGGGYTF
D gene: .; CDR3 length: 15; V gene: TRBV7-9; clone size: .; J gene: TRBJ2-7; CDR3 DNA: TGTGCCAGCAGCTTAATACAGGGAGGGAACTACGAGCAGTACTTC; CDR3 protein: CASSLIQGGNYEQYF
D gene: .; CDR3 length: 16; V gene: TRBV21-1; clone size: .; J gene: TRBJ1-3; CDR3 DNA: TGTGCCAGCAGCAACAGGGGGCGATACTGTGGAAACACCATATATTTT; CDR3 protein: CASSNRGRYCGNTIYF
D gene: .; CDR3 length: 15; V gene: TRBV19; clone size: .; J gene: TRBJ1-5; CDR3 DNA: TGTGCCAGTAGTATAGGGTCAGGGGGCAATCAGCCCCAGCATTTT; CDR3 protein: CASSIGSGGNQPQHF
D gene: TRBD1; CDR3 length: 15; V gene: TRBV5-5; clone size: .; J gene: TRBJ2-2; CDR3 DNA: TGTGCCAGCAGCCCGGACAGGGGGGTAACCGGGGAGCTGTTTTTT; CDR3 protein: CASSPDRGVTGELFF
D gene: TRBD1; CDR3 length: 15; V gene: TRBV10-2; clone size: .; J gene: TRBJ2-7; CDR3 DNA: TGCGCCAGCAGTGAGTCCTCGGACAGGTACTACGAGCAGTACTTC; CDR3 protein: CASSESSDRYYEQYF
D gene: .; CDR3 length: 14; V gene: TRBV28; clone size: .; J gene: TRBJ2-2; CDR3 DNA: TGTGCCAGCAGCCCGACGGTGGGAACCGGGGAGCTGTTTTTT; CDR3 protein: CASSPTVGTGELFF
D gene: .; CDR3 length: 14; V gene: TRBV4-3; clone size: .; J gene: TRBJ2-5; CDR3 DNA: TGCGCCAGCAGCCAAGTGGGGAGCCAAGAGACCCAGTACTTC; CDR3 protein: CASSQVGSQETQYF
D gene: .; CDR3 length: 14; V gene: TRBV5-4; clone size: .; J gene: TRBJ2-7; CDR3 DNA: TGTGCCAGCAGCTTTATAGTCGGGGCCTACGAGCAGTACTTC; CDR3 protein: CASSFIVGAYEQYF
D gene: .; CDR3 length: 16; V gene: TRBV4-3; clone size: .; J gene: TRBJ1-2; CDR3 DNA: TGCGCCAGCAGCCAAGAGGTTTACCGGGACGTCTATGGCTACACCTTC; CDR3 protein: CASSQEVYRDVYGYTF
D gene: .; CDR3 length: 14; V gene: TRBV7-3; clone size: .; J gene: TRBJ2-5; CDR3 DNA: TGTGCCAGCAGCCAAGAGCCAGGGTGGGAGACCCAGTACTTC; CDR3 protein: CASSQEPGWETQYF
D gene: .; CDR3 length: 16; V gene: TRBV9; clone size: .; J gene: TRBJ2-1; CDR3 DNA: TGTGCCAGCAGCCCAGGAGAACTAGGCGGCTACAATGAGCAGTTCTTC; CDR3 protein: CASSPGELGGYNEQFF
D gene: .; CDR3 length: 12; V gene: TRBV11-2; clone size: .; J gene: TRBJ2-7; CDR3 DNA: TGTGCCAGCAGCTTCGGGTTCTACGAGCAGTACTTC; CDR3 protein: CASSFGFYEQYF
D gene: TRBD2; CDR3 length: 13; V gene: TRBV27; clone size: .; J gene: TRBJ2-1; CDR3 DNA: TGTGCCAGCAGACCCGGGGGGGGCCCCTTACAGTTCTTC; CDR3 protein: CASRPGGGPLQFF
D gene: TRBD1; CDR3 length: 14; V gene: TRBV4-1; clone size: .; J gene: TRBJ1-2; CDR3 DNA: TGCGCCAGCAGCCCAATGGACAGGGAAGGTGGCTACACCTTC; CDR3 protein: CASSPMDREGGYTF
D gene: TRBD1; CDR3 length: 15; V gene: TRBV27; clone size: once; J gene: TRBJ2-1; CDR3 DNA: TGTGCCAGCAGTCCAGGGGGCCGTACCTACAATGAGCAGTTCTTC; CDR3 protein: CASSPGGRTYNEQFF
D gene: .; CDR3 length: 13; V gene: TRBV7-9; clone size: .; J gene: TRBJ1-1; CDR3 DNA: TGTGCCAGCAGCCTGGAGGGACTCTCTGAAGCTTTCTTT; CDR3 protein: CASSLEGLSEAFF
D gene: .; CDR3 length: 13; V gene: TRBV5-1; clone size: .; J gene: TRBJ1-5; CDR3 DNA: TGCGCCAGCAGTCCACAGGGAGAACAGCCCCAGCATTTT; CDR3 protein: CASSPQGEQPQHF
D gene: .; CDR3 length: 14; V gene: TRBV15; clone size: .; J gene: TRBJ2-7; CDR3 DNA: TGTGCCACCAGCAGTGTAGATAGGGGGAAGGAGCAGTACTTC; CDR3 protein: CATSSVDRGKEQYF
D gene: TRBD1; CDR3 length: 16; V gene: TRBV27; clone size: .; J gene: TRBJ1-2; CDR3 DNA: TGTGCCAGCAGTCCTACAGGGGAACGGGTGAACTATGGCTACACCTTC; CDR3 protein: CASSPTGERVNYGYTF
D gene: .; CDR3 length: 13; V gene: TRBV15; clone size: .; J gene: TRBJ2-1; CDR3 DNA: TGTGCCACAACTAGGACGGTTTTGGATGAGCAGTTCTTC; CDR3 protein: CATTRTVLDEQFF